The rows below give T cell receptor beta chains drawn from one sample of a study of T cells in Graves' hyperthyroidism and ophthalmopathy. MiXCR, run by TCRdb on the multiplex PCR reads, gives a single entry per CDR3 protein. The sample lists a few hundred thousand distinct CDR3 sequences, around 45% occurring once. The sample taken for sequencing was peripheral blood or thyroid tissue (not recorded which). These receptors originate from a woman aged 18-29 years with Graves' hyperthyroidism. The CDR3 runs from the conserved cysteine through the conserved F or W. The D gene is left open where the match is weak. A clone size is listed for some rows: how often the clone was seen (once, few, many), or a class if it is expanded.

V gene: TRBV2; clone size: many; D gene: .; J gene: TRBJ1-3; CDR3 protein: CASGGDSSGNTIYF; CDR3 DNA: TGTGCCAGCGGGGGAGATAGTTCTGGAAACACCATATATTTT
V gene: TRBV29-1; clone size: .; D gene: TRBD1; J gene: TRBJ2-7; CDR3 protein: CSVTGTGAHEQYF; CDR3 DNA: TGCAGCGTGACCGGGACAGGGGCCCACGAGCAGTACTTC
V gene: TRBV2; clone size: .; D gene: .; J gene: TRBJ2-6; CDR3 protein: CASSIWGANVLTF; CDR3 DNA: TGTGCCAGCAGCATCTGGGGGGCGAACGTCCTGACTTTC
V gene: TRBV12-3/TRBV12-4; clone size: .; D gene: .; J gene: TRBJ2-3; CDR3 protein: CASRGGGLDTDTQYF; CDR3 DNA: TGTGCCAGTCGAGGGGGGGGACTGGATACAGATACGCAGTATTTT
V gene: TRBV29-1; clone size: .; D gene: .; J gene: TRBJ2-7; CDR3 protein: CSVDGGVLGAEQYF; CDR3 DNA: TGCAGCGTTGACGGCGGAGTCCTAGGGGCCGAGCAGTACTTC
V gene: TRBV10-3; clone size: .; D gene: TRBD1; J gene: TRBJ1-2; CDR3 protein: CAISKTGGGGYGYTF; CDR3 DNA: TGTGCCATCAGCAAGACAGGGGGCGGAGGCTATGGCTACACCTTC
V gene: TRBV25-1; clone size: .; D gene: .; J gene: TRBJ1-2; CDR3 protein: CASSEYQGRQGYTF; CDR3 DNA: TGTGCCAGCAGTGAATACCAGGGGCGACAGGGCTACACCTTC
V gene: TRBV2; clone size: .; D gene: TRBD1; J gene: TRBJ1-2; CDR3 protein: CASSGDRGNTF; CDR3 DNA: TGTGCCAGCAGTGGGGACAGGGGGAACACCTTC
V gene: TRBV2; clone size: .; D gene: TRBD2; J gene: TRBJ2-7; CDR3 protein: CASSLAGGPEQYF; CDR3 DNA: TGTGCCAGCAGTCTAGCGGGAGGCCCCGAGCAGTACTTC
V gene: TRBV20-1; clone size: .; D gene: TRBD1; J gene: TRBJ2-7; CDR3 protein: CSLNPTGNAYEQYF; CDR3 DNA: TGCAGTCTTAACCCGACAGGGAATGCGTACGAGCAGTACTTC
V gene: TRBV24-1; clone size: many; D gene: TRBD2; J gene: TRBJ2-7; CDR3 protein: CATSEAGGGYEQYF; CDR3 DNA: TGTGCCACCTCAGAAGCGGGAGGGGGTTACGAGCAGTACTTC
V gene: TRBV29-1; clone size: .; D gene: .; J gene: TRBJ1-5; CDR3 protein: CSVEELGQPQHF; CDR3 DNA: TGCAGCGTTGAAGAATTAGGGCAGCCCCAGCATTTT
V gene: TRBV9; clone size: .; D gene: TRBD1; J gene: TRBJ2-7; CDR3 protein: CASSVGDRTYEQYF; CDR3 DNA: TGTGCCAGCAGCGTGGGGGACAGGACGTACGAGCAGTACTTC
V gene: TRBV7-3; clone size: .; D gene: TRBD1; J gene: TRBJ2-5; CDR3 protein: CASSTSTGGGETQYF; CDR3 DNA: TGTGCCAGCAGCACATCGACAGGGGGCGGAGAGACCCAGTACTTC
V gene: TRBV12-5; clone size: .; D gene: .; J gene: TRBJ2-5; CDR3 protein: CASGLEGRETQYF; CDR3 DNA: TGTGCTAGTGGTTTGGAGGGGCGAGAGACCCAGTACTTC
V gene: TRBV12-3/TRBV12-4; clone size: .; D gene: TRBD2; J gene: TRBJ2-7; CDR3 protein: CASSPSRAGRPSSYEQYF; CDR3 DNA: TGTGCCAGCAGTCCCAGCCGGGCCGGGAGGCCGAGCTCCTACGAGCAGTACTTC
V gene: TRBV15; clone size: many; D gene: .; J gene: TRBJ1-2; CDR3 protein: CATSRDIFSYGYTF; CDR3 DNA: TGTGCCACCAGCAGAGACATCTTCTCCTATGGCTACACCTTC
V gene: TRBV20-1; clone size: .; D gene: TRBD2; J gene: TRBJ2-2; CDR3 protein: CSARGLAGEVGELFF; CDR3 DNA: TGCAGTGCTAGGGGACTAGCGGGAGAGGTCGGGGAGCTGTTTTTT
V gene: TRBV10-3; clone size: .; D gene: TRBD2; J gene: TRBJ2-7; CDR3 protein: CATKRLAGTFYEQYF; CDR3 DNA: TGTGCCACCAAACGACTAGCGGGAACTTTCTACGAGCAGTACTTC
V gene: TRBV5-1; clone size: many; D gene: .; J gene: TRBJ2-7; CDR3 protein: CASSRRGGEQYF; CDR3 DNA: TGCGCCAGCAGCCGGCGCGGAGGGGAGCAGTACTTC
V gene: TRBV14; clone size: few; D gene: .; J gene: TRBJ1-6; CDR3 protein: CASTWGGGSPLHF; CDR3 DNA: TGTGCCAGCACGTGGGGAGGTGGTTCACCCCTCCACTTT
V gene: TRBV28; clone size: many; D gene: .; J gene: TRBJ1-4; CDR3 protein: CASSLLLTNEKLFF; CDR3 DNA: TGTGCCAGCAGTTTACTCCTCACTAATGAAAAACTGTTTTTT
V gene: TRBV7-6; clone size: .; D gene: .; J gene: TRBJ2-6; CDR3 protein: CASSLEGGGTRSGANVLTF; CDR3 DNA: TGTGCCAGCAGCTTAGAGGGGGGCGGAACCCGATCTGGGGCCAACGTCCTGACTTTC
V gene: TRBV20-1; clone size: many; D gene: .; J gene: TRBJ2-2; CDR3 protein: CSARDGSGPTGELFF; CDR3 DNA: TGCAGTGCTAGAGATGGTAGCGGCCCGACCGGGGAGCTGTTTTTT
V gene: TRBV29-1; clone size: few; D gene: .; J gene: TRBJ1-2; CDR3 protein: CSVGVGGYTF; CDR3 DNA: TGCAGCGTTGGGGTTGGGGGCTACACCTTC
V gene: TRBV2; clone size: few; D gene: .; J gene: TRBJ2-5; CDR3 protein: CAIGHSYQETQYF; CDR3 DNA: TGTGCCATCGGACATTCGTACCAAGAGACCCAGTACTTC
V gene: TRBV5-4; clone size: .; D gene: .; J gene: TRBJ2-5; CDR3 protein: CASSLWQLQETQYF; CDR3 DNA: TGTGCCAGCAGCTTGTGGCAACTCCAAGAGACCCAGTACTTC
V gene: TRBV7-2; clone size: many; D gene: TRBD2; J gene: TRBJ2-7; CDR3 protein: CASSSRSPAGGSYEQYF; CDR3 DNA: TGTGCCAGCAGCTCGAGAAGCCCGGCTGGCGGGAGTTACGAGCAGTACTTC
V gene: TRBV29-1; clone size: .; D gene: .; J gene: TRBJ1-3; CDR3 protein: CSVEAAAGLRDTIYF; CDR3 DNA: TGCAGCGTTGAGGCCGCGGCAGGGTTGCGTGACACCATATATTTT
V gene: TRBV12-3/TRBV12-4; clone size: many; D gene: .; J gene: TRBJ1-2; CDR3 protein: CASSSPYGYTF; CDR3 DNA: TGTGCCAGCAGTTCACCCTATGGCTACACCTTC
V gene: TRBV29-1; clone size: .; D gene: TRBD2; J gene: TRBJ2-7; CDR3 protein: CSVVGASGSYKQYF; CDR3 DNA: TGCAGCGTCGTAGGGGCTAGCGGAAGTTACAAGCAGTACTTC
V gene: TRBV7-9; clone size: .; D gene: TRBD2; J gene: TRBJ2-1; CDR3 protein: CASSLGGGSSNEQFF; CDR3 DNA: TGTGCCAGCAGCTTAGGCGGGGGATCGTCCAATGAGCAGTTCTTC